This T cell receptor (beta chain) was profiled in a study of blood T cell repertoires in COVID-19. Across the study: T cells, B-cell-depleted T cells, or PBMCs provided the cDNA or gDNA that served as material.

Methods used by the authors: How many nucleated cells were present was estimated from reference gene primer amplification. The data were produced by immunoSEQ multiplex PCR, yet TCRdb's version contains in-frame clones alone and is incomplete. For V, J and clone size, that table is used; D and trimming come from the DNA. This table holds roughly 170,000 clones, less than 90% found once. The germline CDR1 and CDR2 sequences are MNHEY and SMNVEV (reference sequence). Trimming took 3 bases from V and 7 from J; bases not matched to a gene: 6. The CDR3 loop spans 15 amino acids. The clonotype comes from a man between 60 and 75 years old with acute or convalescent COVID-19. The sequencing sample was made of peripheral blood. The chain is built from TRBV27 and TRBJ2-1; 10 bases align to TRBD1. CDR3 sequence (DNA): TGTGCCAGCAGTTTCACCGGGACAGGGGTGAATGAGCAGTTCTTC. This gives the protein CASSFTGTGVNEQFF.